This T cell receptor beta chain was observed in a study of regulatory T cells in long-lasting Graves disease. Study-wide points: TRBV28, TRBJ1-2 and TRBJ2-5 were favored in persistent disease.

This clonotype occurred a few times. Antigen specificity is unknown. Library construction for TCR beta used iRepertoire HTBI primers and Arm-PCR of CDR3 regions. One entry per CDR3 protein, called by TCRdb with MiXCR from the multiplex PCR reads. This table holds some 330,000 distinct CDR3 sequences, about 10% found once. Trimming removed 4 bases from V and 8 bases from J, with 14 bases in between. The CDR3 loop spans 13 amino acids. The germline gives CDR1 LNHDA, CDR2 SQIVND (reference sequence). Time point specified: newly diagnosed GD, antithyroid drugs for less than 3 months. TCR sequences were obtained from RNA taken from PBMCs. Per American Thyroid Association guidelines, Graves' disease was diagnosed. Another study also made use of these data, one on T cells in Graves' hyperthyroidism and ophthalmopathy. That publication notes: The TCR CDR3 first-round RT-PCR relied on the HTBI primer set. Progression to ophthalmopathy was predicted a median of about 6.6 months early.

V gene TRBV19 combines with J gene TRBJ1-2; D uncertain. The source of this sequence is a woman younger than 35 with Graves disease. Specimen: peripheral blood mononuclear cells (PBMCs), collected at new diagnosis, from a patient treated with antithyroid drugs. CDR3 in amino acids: CASSKTDKFGYTF. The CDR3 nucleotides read TGTGCCAGTAGTAAAACTGACAAATTCGGCTACACCTTC. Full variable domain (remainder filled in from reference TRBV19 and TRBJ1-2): DGGITQSPKYLFRKEGQNVTLSCEQNLNHDAMYWYRQDPGQGLRLIYYSQIVNDFQKGDIAEGYSVSREKKESFPLTVTSAQKNPTAFYLCASSKTDKFGYTFGSGTRLTVV.